The clone carrying this TCR beta chain was counted once. Its antigen remains unknown. CDR1 and CDR2 from the germline V gene are SGHTA and FQGTGA. The CDR3 has 16 residues. V lost 1 base to trimming and J lost 6 bases; unmatched junction nucleotides: 6. Measured with immunoSEQ multiplex PCR; TCRdb has only the in-frame clones, and not every one. The sample consists of tens of thousands of clones, over 80% of them appearing once. This sample was included in a study of radiotherapy plus CTLA-4 blockade in lung cancer. Study-level findings and limits: Blood TCR clones of tumor origin expanded after radiotherapy plus ipilimumab. Interferon-beta and early blood T cell clone dynamics reportedly predicted response best.

This sequence was found in a human donor with non-small cell lung cancer who had stable disease on radiotherapy plus ipilimumab. The specimen was peripheral blood, collected from a patient treated with radiotherapy plus ipilimumab. The rearrangement links TRBV7-3 to TRBJ2-2; TRBD2 matches 9 bases. DNA for the CDR3: TGTGCCAGCAGCTTAAGCGGCGGGAGGGCCTCCGGGGAGCTGTTTTTT. Protein product: CASSLSGGRASGELFF.